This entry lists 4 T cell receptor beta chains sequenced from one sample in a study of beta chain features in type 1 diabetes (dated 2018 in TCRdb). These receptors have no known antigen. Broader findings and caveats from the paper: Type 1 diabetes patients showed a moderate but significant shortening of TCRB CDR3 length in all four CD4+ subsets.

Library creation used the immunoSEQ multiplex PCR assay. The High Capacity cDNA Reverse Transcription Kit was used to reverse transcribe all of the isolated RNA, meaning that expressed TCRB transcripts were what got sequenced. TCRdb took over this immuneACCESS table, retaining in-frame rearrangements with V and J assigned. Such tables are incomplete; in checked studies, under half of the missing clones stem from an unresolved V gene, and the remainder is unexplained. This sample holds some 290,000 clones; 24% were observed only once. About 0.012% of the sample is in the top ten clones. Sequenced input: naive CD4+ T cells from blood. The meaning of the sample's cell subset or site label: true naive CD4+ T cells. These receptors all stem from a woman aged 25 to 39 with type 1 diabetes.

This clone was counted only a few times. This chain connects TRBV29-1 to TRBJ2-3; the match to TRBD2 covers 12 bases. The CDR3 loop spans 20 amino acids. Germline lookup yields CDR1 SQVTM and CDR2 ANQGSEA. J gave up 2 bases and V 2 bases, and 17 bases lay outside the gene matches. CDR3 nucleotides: TGCAGCGTTGAAACTAGCGGGAGGACCGTACGGCCCCGGCCCACAGATACGCAGTATTTT. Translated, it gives CSVETSGRTVRPRPTDTQYF.

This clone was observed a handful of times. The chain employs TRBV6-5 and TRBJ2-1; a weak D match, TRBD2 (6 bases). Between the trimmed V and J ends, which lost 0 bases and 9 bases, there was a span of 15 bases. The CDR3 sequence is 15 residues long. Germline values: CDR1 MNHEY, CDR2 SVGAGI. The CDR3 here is CASSYSGGTWGEQFF. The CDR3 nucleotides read TGTGCCAGCAGTTACTCGGGCGGGACCTGGGGTGAGCAGTTCTTC.

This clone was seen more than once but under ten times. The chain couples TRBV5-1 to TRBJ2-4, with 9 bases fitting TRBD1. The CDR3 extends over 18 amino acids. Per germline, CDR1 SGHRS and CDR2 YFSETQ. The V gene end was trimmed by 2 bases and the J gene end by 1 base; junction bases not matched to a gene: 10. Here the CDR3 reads CASSFALTGGAAKNIQYF. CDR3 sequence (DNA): TGCGCCAGCAGCTTTGCCCTTACAGGGGGCGCCGCCAAAAACATTCAGTACTTC.

This CDR3 is CASSGGRGEQFF. The CDR3, as DNA: TGTGCCAGCAGTGGCGGGAGGGGCGAGCAGTTCTTC. The chain links TRBV6-4 to TRBJ2-1, with TRBD2 matching 9 bases. CDR3 length: 12 amino acids. Trimming at V came to 4 bases and at J to 10 bases, leaving 2 bases not matched to a gene. Germline assignment: CDR1 MRHNA and CDR2 SNTAGT.